A selection of T cell receptor beta chains follows, all from one sample in a study of identical twins. TCRdb itself ran the 5' RACE reads through MiXCR, one entry per CDR3 protein. The profile shows roughly 750,000 distinct CDR3 sequences, around 21% of them singletons. These same records also appear under a second study, on T cells expressing NK-cell markers.

Sequenced input: PBMCs. These receptors came from a woman in her late teens or twenties in good health. Both conserved end residues are part of each CDR3. The order of the fields is D gene, clone size, V gene, J gene, CDR3 protein, CDR3 DNA. D genes are given only for firm matches. The size entry is marked missing in some rows and otherwise reads once, few, many or a size class.

D: TRBD2; size: few; V: TRBV27; J: TRBJ2-7; CDR3: CASKAPRLAGGPKSTYEQYF; DNA: TGTGCCAGCAAGGCACCTAGACTAGCGGGAGGGCCGAAAAGTACTTACGAGCAGTACTTC
D: TRBD2; size: few; V: TRBV29-1; J: TRBJ2-1; CDR3: CSVRTSGRIYEQFF; DNA: TGCAGCGTACGTACTAGCGGGAGGATCTATGAGCAGTTCTTC
D: TRBD1; size: few; V: TRBV5-1; J: TRBJ2-3; CDR3: CASRWGQGSTDTQYF; DNA: TGCGCCAGCAGGTGGGGACAGGGCTCCACAGATACGCAGTATTTT
D: -; size: few; V: TRBV7-9; J: TRBJ2-1; CDR3: CASSLDSMDQFF; DNA: TGTGCCAGCAGCCTCGACAGTATGGATCAGTTCTTC
D: -; size: many; V: TRBV29-1; J: TRBJ2-1; CDR3: CSVEDLGSSYNEQFF; DNA: TGCAGCGTTGAAGATCTTGGGAGCTCCTACAATGAGCAGTTCTTC
D: -; size: few; V: TRBV10-3; J: TRBJ2-7; CDR3: CAIKGTDAYEQYF; DNA: TGTGCCATAAAAGGAACGGACGCCTACGAGCAGTACTTC
D: -; size: -; V: TRBV5-1; J: TRBJ2-5; CDR3: CASSHGGVETQYF; DNA: TGCGCCAGCAGCCATGGGGGAGTAGAGACCCAGTACTTC
D: -; size: -; V: TRBV7-9; J: TRBJ2-1; CDR3: CASSLSSYEQFF; DNA: TGTGCCAGCAGCTTAAGCTCCTATGAGCAGTTCTTC
D: -; size: -; V: TRBV10-3; J: TRBJ2-6; CDR3: CAVLGSGANVLTF; DNA: TGTGCCGTATTGGGCTCTGGGGCCAACGTCCTGACTTTC
D: -; size: -; V: TRBV12-3/TRBV12-4; J: TRBJ2-7; CDR3: CASSAGAGYEQYF; DNA: TGTGCCAGCAGTGCAGGGGCGGGATACGAGCAGTACTTC
D: -; size: few; V: TRBV7-3; J: TRBJ2-7; CDR3: CASRDGENEQYF; DNA: TGTGCCAGCAGGGACGGGGAGAACGAGCAGTACTTC
D: -; size: -; V: TRBV29-1; J: TRBJ2-7; CDR3: CSVEADEQYF; DNA: TGCAGCGTTGAAGCAGACGAGCAGTACTTC
D: -; size: -; V: TRBV20-1; J: TRBJ2-3; CDR3: CSARGPYSTDTQYF; DNA: TGCAGTGCTAGAGGTCCGTATAGCACAGATACGCAGTATTTT
D: -; size: many; V: TRBV20-1; J: TRBJ2-1; CDR3: CSAISEEQFF; DNA: TGCAGTGCTATCTCAGAAGAGCAGTTCTTC
D: TRBD2; size: few; V: TRBV7-3; J: TRBJ2-2; CDR3: CASSPTSGGPNTGELFF; DNA: TGTGCCAGCAGCCCAACTAGCGGGGGGCCGAACACCGGGGAGCTGTTTTTT
D: -; size: few; V: TRBV6-1; J: TRBJ2-1; CDR3: CASIGTQNNEQFF; DNA: TGTGCCAGCATTGGGACACAGAACAATGAGCAGTTCTTC
D: -; size: -; V: TRBV30; J: TRBJ2-1; CDR3: CAWSVSGEQFF; DNA: TGTGCCTGGAGTGTGTCCGGTGAGCAGTTCTTC
D: -; size: many; V: TRBV29-1; J: TRBJ1-1; CDR3: CSSGEYTEAFF; DNA: TGCAGCTCAGGGGAGTACACTGAAGCTTTCTTT
D: TRBD1; size: -; V: TRBV6-5; J: TRBJ2-7; CDR3: CASSIRDSSYEQYF; DNA: TGTGCCAGCAGTATACGGGACAGCTCCTACGAGCAGTACTTC
D: -; size: -; V: TRBV9; J: TRBJ2-3; CDR3: CASAERADTQYF; DNA: TGTGCCAGCGCCGAGAGGGCAGATACGCAGTATTTT
D: -; size: many; V: TRBV29-1; J: TRBJ1-1; CDR3: CSIGTRGTEAFF; DNA: TGCAGCATCGGGACGCGGGGCACTGAAGCTTTCTTT
D: -; size: -; V: TRBV3-1; J: TRBJ2-1; CDR3: CASSQVIGDHIRIF; DNA: TGTGCCAGCAGCCAGGTGATTGGGGATCACATAAGGATCTTC
D: TRBD1; size: -; V: TRBV5-5; J: TRBJ1-1; CDR3: CASSAGQGSTEAFF; DNA: TGTGCCAGCAGCGCCGGACAGGGGAGCACTGAAGCTTTCTTT
D: -; size: -; V: TRBV5-6; J: TRBJ2-4; CDR3: CASSKASENIQYF; DNA: TGTGCCAGCAGCAAAGCAAGTGAAAACATTCAGTACTTC
D: TRBD1; size: few; V: TRBV5-1; J: TRBJ1-5; CDR3: CASSLVTGGQPQHF; DNA: TGCGCCAGCAGCTTGGTGACAGGGGGTCAGCCCCAGCATTTT
D: TRBD1; size: -; V: TRBV7-9; J: TRBJ1-4; CDR3: CASSSDRGLLFF; DNA: TGTGCCAGCAGCTCAGACAGGGGATTACTGTTTTTT
D: -; size: -; V: TRBV9; J: TRBJ1-2; CDR3: CASSVGGPYYGYTF; DNA: TGTGCCAGCAGCGTAGGTGGCCCCTATTATGGCTACACCTTC
D: -; size: many; V: TRBV7-9; J: TRBJ1-1; CDR3: CASSLEGLRAEAFF; DNA: TGTGCCAGCAGCTTAGAGGGCCTTAGGGCTGAAGCTTTCTTT
D: TRBD2; size: -; V: TRBV6-2/TRBV6-3; J: TRBJ2-7; CDR3: CASSYGASGYGQYF; DNA: TGTGCCAGCAGTTACGGAGCTAGCGGATATGGGCAGTACTTC
D: TRBD1; size: -; V: TRBV20-1; J: TRBJ2-7; CDR3: CSASPGDRGTYEQYF; DNA: TGCAGTGCTAGTCCCGGGGACAGGGGTACCTACGAGCAGTACTTC
D: TRBD1; size: -; V: TRBV20-1; J: TRBJ2-1; CDR3: CSGKGAHHEQFF; DNA: TGCAGTGGAAAGGGGGCTCATCATGAGCAGTTCTTC
D: TRBD1; size: few; V: TRBV29-1; J: TRBJ2-1; CDR3: CSVKQGSSYNEQFF; DNA: TGCAGCGTAAAACAGGGGAGCTCCTACAATGAGCAGTTCTTC
D: TRBD1; size: many; V: TRBV5-6; J: TRBJ2-7; CDR3: CASSFGTGGDEQYF; DNA: TGTGCCAGCAGCTTCGGGACAGGGGGCGACGAGCAGTACTTC
D: TRBD1; size: -; V: TRBV5-1; J: TRBJ2-1; CDR3: CASSLVYRGRMNEQFF; DNA: TGCGCCAGCAGCTTGGTTTACAGGGGGCGCATGAATGAGCAGTTCTTC
D: TRBD1; size: once; V: TRBV5-1; J: TRBJ2-7; CDR3: CASSPGQGGVYAYEQYF; DNA: TGCGCCAGCAGCCCTGGACAGGGGGGTGTGTATGCCTACGAGCAGTACTTC